This TCR beta chain came from a study of T cells after yellow fever vaccination. Study observations and caveats: Just a small share of clonotypes turned up in the CD4 compartment as well as the CD8 compartment. Weaker, the secondary response had a peak occurring faster, on day 5 versus 15. Clonotypes that responded to the vaccine were almost all undetectable in sorted memory subsets on day 0.

Trimming took off 3 bases at V and 4 bases at J, with 9 bases between the two ends. Germline values: CDR1 SEHNR, CDR2 FQNEAQ (reference sequence). The CDR3 totals 13 residues. Universal primer sites and UMIs were introduced during 5'RACE template-switching synthesis of TCR cDNA. TCRdb ran MiXCR on the 5' RACE reads and lists one entry per CDR3 protein. Among about 26,000 distinct CDR3 sequences listed, approximately 4.2% were seen once. This clonotype has ten or more counts. This clonotype was obtained from a man aged 18 to 29 who received the YFV17D yellow fever vaccine. This chain connects TRBV7-9 to TRBJ2-5; D is unclear. Sample: PBMCs, either bulk or a sorted T-cell subset (CD4+, CD8+, memory, or dextramer-sorted; not recorded which), taken on the day of the yellow fever booster vaccination. The CDR3 here is CASSLVARETQYF. In DNA form, the CDR3 reads TGTGCCAGCAGCTTGGTAGCCCGAGAGACCCAGTACTTC.